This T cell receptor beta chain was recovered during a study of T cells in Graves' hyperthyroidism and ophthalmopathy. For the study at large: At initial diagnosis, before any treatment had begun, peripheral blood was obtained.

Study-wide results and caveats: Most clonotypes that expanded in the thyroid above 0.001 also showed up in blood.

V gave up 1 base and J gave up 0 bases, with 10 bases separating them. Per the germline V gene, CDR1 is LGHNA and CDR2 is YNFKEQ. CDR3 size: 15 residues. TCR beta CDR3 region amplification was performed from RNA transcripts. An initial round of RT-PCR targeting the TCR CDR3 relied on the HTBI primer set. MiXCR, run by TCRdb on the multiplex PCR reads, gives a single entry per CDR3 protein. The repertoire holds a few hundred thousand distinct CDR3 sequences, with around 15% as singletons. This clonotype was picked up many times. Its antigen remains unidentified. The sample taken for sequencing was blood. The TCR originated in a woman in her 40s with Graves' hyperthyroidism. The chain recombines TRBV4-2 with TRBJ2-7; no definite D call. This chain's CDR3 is CASSQGGGNSYEQYF. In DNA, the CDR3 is TGTGCCAGCAGCCAAGGCGGCGGAAACTCCTACGAGCAGTACTTC.